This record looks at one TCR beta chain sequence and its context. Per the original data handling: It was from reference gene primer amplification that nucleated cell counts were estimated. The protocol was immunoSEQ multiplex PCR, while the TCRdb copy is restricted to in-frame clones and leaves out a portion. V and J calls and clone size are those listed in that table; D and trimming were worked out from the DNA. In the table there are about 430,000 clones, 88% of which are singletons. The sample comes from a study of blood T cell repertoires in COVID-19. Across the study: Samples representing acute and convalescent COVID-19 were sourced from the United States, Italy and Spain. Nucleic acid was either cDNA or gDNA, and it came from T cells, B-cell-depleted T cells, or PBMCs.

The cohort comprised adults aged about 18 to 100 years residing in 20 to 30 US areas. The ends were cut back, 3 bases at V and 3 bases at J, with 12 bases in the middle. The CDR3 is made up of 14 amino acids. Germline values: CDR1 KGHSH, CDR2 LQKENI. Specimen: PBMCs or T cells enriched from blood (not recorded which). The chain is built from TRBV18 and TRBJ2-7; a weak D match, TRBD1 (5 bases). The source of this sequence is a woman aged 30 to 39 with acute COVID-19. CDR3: CASSPLGQGYEQYF. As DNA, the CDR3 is TGTGCCAGCTCACCCCTTGGGCAGGGCTACGAGCAGTACTTC.